This TCR beta chain is from a study of CD8+ T cells in alopecia areata. Those with alopecia areata gave lesional scalp punch biopsies and peripheral blood. Concerning this clone itself: A junction end diverges from the germline sequence, so it may reflect a read error.

cDNA reverse transcribed from extracted RNA served as the sequencing template. The method was immunoSEQ multiplex PCR; TCRdb's version includes in-frame clones alone and lacks a portion of them. The sample includes fewer than 20,000 clones, less than 70% of them seen just once. The V gene's germline CDR1 is MGHRA and CDR2 YSYEKL. The CDR3 has 16 amino acids. This material consisted of skin, taken at week 0. The sequence derives from a human donor with alopecia areata. This chain links TRBV4-1 with TRBJ1-1; no firm D call. CDR3 DNA: TGCGCCAGCAACCAAGATCATCCCCTCATGGGCACTGAAGCTTTCTTT. Protein product: CASNQDHPLMGTEAFF.